These 19 T cell receptor beta chains originate from one sample sequenced in a study of blood T cell repertoires in COVID-19. TCRdb's copy holds only in-frame clones and misses some; the assay was immunoSEQ multiplex PCR. The sample has roughly 180,000 clones; 81% are singletons. Material: PBMCs or T cells enriched from blood (not recorded which). The receptor set was obtained from a woman aged 35 to 49 with acute COVID-19.

This rearrangement joins TRBV2 to TRBJ2-1, with 11 bases lining up with TRBD2. Germline lookup yields CDR1 SNHLY and CDR2 FYNNEI. After removal of 1 base from V and 8 bases from J, the junction contained 7 bases not matched to a gene. The CDR3 covers 16 residues. The CDR3: CASSEVGLAGGHEQFF. The DNA of the CDR3 is TGTGCCAGCAGTGAAGTAGGGCTAGCGGGAGGCCATGAGCAGTTCTTC.

The chain is built from TRBV6-4 and TRBJ2-4, with 7 bases that match TRBD2. The CDR3 covers 14 residues. Germline V gene lookup returns CDR1 MRHNA and CDR2 SNTAGT. The trim removed 3 bases at V and 5 bases at J, leaving 4 bases unmatched. CDR3 protein: CASSELAGENIQYF. DNA for the CDR3: TGTGCCAGCAGTGAATTGGCGGGGGAAAACATTCAGTACTTC.

With respect to this clone: Other DNA sequences in this sample translate to the same CDR3. V and J are TRBV19 and TRBJ2-1; 9 bases are a match to TRBD2. The CDR3 consists of 15 residues. With V trimmed by 1 base and J by 3 bases, 1 base remained unmatched. Per the germline V gene, CDR1 is LNHDA and CDR2 is SQIVND (reference sequence). CDR3 amino acids: CASSIGLADYNEQFF. CDR3 nucleotides: TGTGCCAGTAGTATAGGACTAGCGGACTACAATGAGCAGTTCTTC.

This chain uses TRBV10-3 with TRBJ2-3; weak D call: TRBD2 (7 bases). This CDR3 comprises 13 residues. V lost 7 bases and J 4 bases, leaving 12 bases between the germline ends. Germline CDR1 and CDR2: ENHRY and SYGVKD. In DNA form, the CDR3 reads TGTGCCATCAACAGGGAGGGTCCAGATACGCAGTATTTT. This codes for CAINREGPDTQYF.

The chain carries TRBV7-9 and TRBJ2-1; 7 bases are shared with TRBD1. Per the germline V gene, CDR1 is SEHNR and CDR2 is FQNEAQ (reference sequence). V shed 6 bases and J 4 bases; nucleotides not matched to a gene: 12. The CDR3 is 16 amino acids. The CDR3 region is CASRSSDGTEYNEQFF. The CDR3 nucleotides are TGTGCCAGCAGGTCCTCCGACGGGACAGAATACAATGAGCAGTTCTTC. The full variable domain, with the rest looked up from reference TRBV7-9 and TRBJ2-1, is DTGVSQNPRHKITKRGQNVTFRCDPISEHNRLYWYRQTLGQGPEFLTYFQNEAQLEKSRLLSDRFSAERPKGSFSTLEIQRTEQGDSAMYLCASRSSDGTEYNEQFFGPGTRLTVL.

The chain couples TRBV6-6 to TRBJ1-2; 8 bases agree with TRBD1. There are 16 residues in the CDR3. J gave up 5 bases and V 2 bases, and 10 bases lay outside the gene matches. Germline V gene data show CDR1 as MNHNY and CDR2 as SVGAGI (reference sequence). CDR3 loop: CASSYTRQGMRYGYTF. CDR3 sequence (DNA): TGTGCCAGCAGTTACACCAGACAGGGGATGAGGTATGGCTACACCTTC.

This clone was recorded many times. The V and J genes are TRBV4-1 and TRBJ1-6, with D uncertain. CDR3 length: 14 amino acids. CDR1 is MGHRA, CDR2 YSYEKL, per germline. V was clipped by 0 bases and J by 6 bases, with 6 bases between them. CDR3 sequence: CASSQDVRNSPLHF. For the CDR3, the DNA is TGCGCCAGCAGCCAAGATGTCCGTAATTCACCCCTCCACTTT.

The CDR3 region is CASLGAPSYNEQFF. The CDR3 region has the DNA TGTGCCAGCTTGGGGGCCCCTAGTTACAATGAGCAGTTCTTC. The chain carries TRBV27 and TRBJ2-1; weak D call: TRBD1 (6 bases). Germline V CDR1 and CDR2: MNHEY, SMNVEV (reference sequence). This CDR3 contains 14 residues. Trimming shortened V by 8 bases and J by 4 bases, and 15 bases separated the two germline ends.

CDR3 bases: TGTGCCAGCAGCAGTTTCGGACAGAAGACCGGGGAGCTGTTTTTT. The encoded protein is CASSSFGQKTGELFF. The chain combines TRBV6-5 with TRBJ2-2; maybe TRBD1 (6 bases). V was trimmed by 6 bases and J by 5 bases, leaving 16 bases between them. The CDR3 has 15 amino acids. From germline, CDR1 is MNHEY and CDR2 SVGAGI.

V is TRBV11-1 and J is TRBJ2-4; 8 bases fit TRBD1. CDR1 and CDR2 (germline): SGHAT, FQDESV (reference sequence). V shed 3 bases and J 8 bases; nucleotides not matched to a gene: 6. The CDR3 loop spans 14 amino acids. This CDR3 is CASSFRTGNDIQYF. The CDR3 region has the DNA TGTGCCAGCAGCTTCAGGACAGGGAACGACATTCAGTACTTC.

The chain joins TRBV6-5 to TRBJ2-5; a weak D match, TRBD2 (6 bases). V was trimmed by 0 bases and J by 5 bases, leaving 13 bases between them. Germline V gene lookup returns CDR1 MNHEY and CDR2 SVGAGI. The CDR3 spans 15 residues. CDR3 coding DNA: TGTGCCAGCAGTTACTCGCCCCGAGGAGGGGAGACCCAGTACTTC. Protein product: CASSYSPRGGETQYF.

The sample holds a few counts of this clone. The chain carries TRBV25-1 and TRBJ2-7; D perhaps matches TRBD1 (6 bases). V was pared by 7 bases and J by 0 bases, with 10 bases between. The CDR3 is made up of 13 amino acids. CDR1 is MGHDK and CDR2 is SYGVNS in the germline V gene. The chain's CDR3 is CASTAGASYEQYF. CDR3 bases: TGTGCCAGCACGGCAGGGGCCTCCTACGAGCAGTACTTC.

V and J are TRBV19 and TRBJ2-3; 7 nucleotides match TRBD2. The CDR3 runs to 15 residues. Germline values: CDR1 LNHDA, CDR2 SQIVND (reference sequence). V was pared by 3 bases and J by 5 bases, with 8 bases of the junction left unmatched. CDR3 bases: TGTGCCAGTAGTATTAGGGCGGGAGCCCAAGATACGCAGTATTTT. It translates to CASSIRAGAQDTQYF.

V usage is TRBV5-1 and J usage is TRBJ2-7; TRBD2 matches at 7 bases. The V gene's germline CDR1 is SGHRS and CDR2 YFSETQ. This CDR3 region has 16 residues. Trimming took 0 bases from V and 2 from J; bases not matched to a gene: 8. CDR3 sequence: CASSLAGLAAPYEQYF. The CDR3 DNA reads TGCGCCAGCAGCTTGGCCGGGCTAGCGGCCCCCTACGAGCAGTACTTC.

This clone appeared a few times. The genes are TRBV2 and TRBJ1-3; D unresolved. This CDR3 region has 12 residues. CDR1 and CDR2 (germline): SNHLY, FYNNEI. V was trimmed by 4 bases and J by 5 bases, leaving 6 bases between them. The CDR3 here is CASSAQRNTIYF. CDR3 nucleotides: TGTGCCAGCAGTGCACAGAGAAACACCATATATTTT.

This clone appeared once. The chain employs TRBV25-1 and TRBJ2-3; no reliable D call. In germline, CDR1 is MGHDK, CDR2 SYGVNS. V was cut by 8 bases and J by 0 bases, with 21 bases left in between. CDR3 length equals 17 residues. CDR3 sequence: CASPERNVYNSTDTQYF. The CDR3 coding sequence is TGTGCCAGCCCGGAGCGTAACGTCTATAATAGCACAGATACGCAGTATTTT.

The V and J genes are TRBV5-1 and TRBJ2-1; TRBD2 matches 9 bases. Unmatched junction bases numbered 10, after V lost 5 bases and J lost 7 bases. Germline assignment: CDR1 SGHRS and CDR2 YFSETQ. The CDR3 covers 15 residues. In nucleotides, the CDR3 is TGCGCCAGCAGGGCGGGAGGGCCGGTGGTTAATGAGCAGTTCTTC. It encodes CASRAGGPVVNEQFF.

CDR3 residues: CASSLGAEAFF. In nucleotides, the CDR3 is TGTGCCAGCAGTTTGGGCGCTGAAGCTTTCTTT. The rearrangement uses TRBV27 and TRBJ1-1; D gene uncertain. Trimming removed 3 bases from V and 6 bases from J, with 5 bases in between. This CDR3 has 11 residues. In germline, CDR1 is MNHEY, CDR2 SMNVEV (reference sequence).

The chain is built from TRBV19 and TRBJ2-1; 7 nucleotides align to TRBD2. V lost 6 bases to trimming and J lost 9 bases; unmatched junction nucleotides: 14. Germline V gives CDR1 LNHDA, CDR2 SQIVND (reference sequence). The CDR3 runs 15 residues. CDR3 DNA: TGTGCCAGTAGCCTAAGTGGCGGGAGCTTGGTTGAGCAGTTCTTC. As protein: CASSLSGGSLVEQFF.